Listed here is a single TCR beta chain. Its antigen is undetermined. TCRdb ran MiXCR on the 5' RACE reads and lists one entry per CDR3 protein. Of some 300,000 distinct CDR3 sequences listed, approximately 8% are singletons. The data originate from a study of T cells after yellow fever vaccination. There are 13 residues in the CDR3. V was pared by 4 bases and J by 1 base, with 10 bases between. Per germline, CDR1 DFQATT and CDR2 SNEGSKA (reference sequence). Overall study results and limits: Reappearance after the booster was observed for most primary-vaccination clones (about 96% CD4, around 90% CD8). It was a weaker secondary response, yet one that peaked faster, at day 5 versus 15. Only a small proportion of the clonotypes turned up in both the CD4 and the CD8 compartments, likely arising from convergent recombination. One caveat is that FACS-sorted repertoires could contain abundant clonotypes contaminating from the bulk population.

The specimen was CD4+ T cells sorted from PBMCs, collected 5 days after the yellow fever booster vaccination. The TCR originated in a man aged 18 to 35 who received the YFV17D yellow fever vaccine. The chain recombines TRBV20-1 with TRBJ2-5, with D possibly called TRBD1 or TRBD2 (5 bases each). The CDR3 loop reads CSAKRGRQETQYF. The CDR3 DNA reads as TGCAGTGCTAAACGGGGACGCCAAGAGACCCAGTACTTC.